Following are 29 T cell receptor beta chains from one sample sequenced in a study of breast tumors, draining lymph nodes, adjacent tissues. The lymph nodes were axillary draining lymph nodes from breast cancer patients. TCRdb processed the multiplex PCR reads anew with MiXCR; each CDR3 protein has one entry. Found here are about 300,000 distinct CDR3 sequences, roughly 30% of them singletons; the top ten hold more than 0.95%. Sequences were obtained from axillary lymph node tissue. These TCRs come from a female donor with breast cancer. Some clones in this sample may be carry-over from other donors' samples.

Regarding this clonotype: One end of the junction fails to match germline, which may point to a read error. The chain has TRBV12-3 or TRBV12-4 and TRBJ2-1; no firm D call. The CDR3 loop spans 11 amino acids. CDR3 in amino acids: CANSEPNEQLF. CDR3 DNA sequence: TGTGCCAACAGTGAGCCCAATGAGCAGCTCTTC.

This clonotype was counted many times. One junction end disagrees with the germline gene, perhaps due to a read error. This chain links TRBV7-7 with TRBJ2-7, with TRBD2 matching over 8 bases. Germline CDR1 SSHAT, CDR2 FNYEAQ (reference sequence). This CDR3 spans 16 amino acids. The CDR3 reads CASSSHTGTRTHEQYF. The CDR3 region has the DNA TGTGCTAGCAGCTCACATACCGGGACTAGGACTCACGAGCAGTACTTC.

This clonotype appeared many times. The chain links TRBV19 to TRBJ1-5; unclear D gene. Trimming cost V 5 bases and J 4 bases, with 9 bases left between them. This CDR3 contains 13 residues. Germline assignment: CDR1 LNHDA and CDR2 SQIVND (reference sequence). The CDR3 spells CASSAGRNQPQHF. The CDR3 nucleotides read TGTGCCAGTAGTGCGGGGAGAAATCAGCCCCAGCATTTT. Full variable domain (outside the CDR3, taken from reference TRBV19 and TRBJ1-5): DGGITQSPKYLFRKEGQNVTLSCEQNLNHDAMYWYRQDPGQGLRLIYYSQIVNDFQKGDIAEGYSVSREKKESFPLTVTSAQKNPTAFYLCASSAGRNQPQHFGDGTRLSIL.

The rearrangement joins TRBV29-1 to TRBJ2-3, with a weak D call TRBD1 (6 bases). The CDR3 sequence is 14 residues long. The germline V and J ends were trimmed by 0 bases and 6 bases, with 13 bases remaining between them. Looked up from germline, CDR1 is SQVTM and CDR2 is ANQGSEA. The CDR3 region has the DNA TGCAGCGTTGAAGACGGGATGAGGGGGGATACGCAGTATTTT. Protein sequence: CSVEDGMRGDTQYF.

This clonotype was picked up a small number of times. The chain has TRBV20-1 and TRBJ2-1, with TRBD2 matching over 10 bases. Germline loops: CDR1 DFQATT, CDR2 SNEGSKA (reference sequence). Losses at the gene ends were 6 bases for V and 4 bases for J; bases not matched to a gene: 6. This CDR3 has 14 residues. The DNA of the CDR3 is TGCAGTGCGCTACTAGCGGGAAATTACAATGAGCAGTTCTTC. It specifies CSALLAGNYNEQFF.

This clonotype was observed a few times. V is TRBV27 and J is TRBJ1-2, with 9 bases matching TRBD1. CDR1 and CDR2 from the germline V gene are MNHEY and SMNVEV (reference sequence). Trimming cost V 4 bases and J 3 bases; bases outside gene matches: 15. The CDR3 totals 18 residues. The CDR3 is CASSSPVLQGALHYGYTF. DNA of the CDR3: TGTGCCAGCAGTTCCCCGGTTCTACAGGGGGCGCTTCACTATGGCTACACCTTC.

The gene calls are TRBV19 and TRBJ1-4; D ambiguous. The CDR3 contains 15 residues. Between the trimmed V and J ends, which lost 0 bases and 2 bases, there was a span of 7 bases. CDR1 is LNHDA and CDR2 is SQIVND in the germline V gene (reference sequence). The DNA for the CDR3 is TGTGCCAGTAGTATAGATCCCCGGACTAATGAAAAACTGTTTTTT. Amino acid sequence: CASSIDPRTNEKLFF.

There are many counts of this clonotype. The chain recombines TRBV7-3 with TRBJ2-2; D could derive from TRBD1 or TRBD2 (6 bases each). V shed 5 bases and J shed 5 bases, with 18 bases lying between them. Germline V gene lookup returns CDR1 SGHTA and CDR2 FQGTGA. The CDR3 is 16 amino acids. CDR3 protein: CASSKRQVGGTGELFF. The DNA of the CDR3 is TGTGCCAGCAGCAAAAGACAGGTTGGGGGGACCGGGGAGCTGTTTTTT.

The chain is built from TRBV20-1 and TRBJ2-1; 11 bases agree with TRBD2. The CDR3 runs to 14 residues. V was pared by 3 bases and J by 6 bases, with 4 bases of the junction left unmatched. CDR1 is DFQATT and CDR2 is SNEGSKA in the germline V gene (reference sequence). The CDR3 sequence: CSASATSGINEQFF. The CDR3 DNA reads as TGCAGTGCTAGTGCGACTAGCGGGATCAATGAGCAGTTCTTC.

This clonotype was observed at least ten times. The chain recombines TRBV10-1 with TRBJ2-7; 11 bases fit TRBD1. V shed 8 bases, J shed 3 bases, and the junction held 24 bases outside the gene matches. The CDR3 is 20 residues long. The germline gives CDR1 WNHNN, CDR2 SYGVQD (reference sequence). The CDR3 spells CASGTLEDRGLDVRGYEQYF. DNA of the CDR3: TGCGCCAGCGGAACCCTGGAGGACAGGGGGCTAGACGTACGGGGCTACGAGCAGTACTTC.

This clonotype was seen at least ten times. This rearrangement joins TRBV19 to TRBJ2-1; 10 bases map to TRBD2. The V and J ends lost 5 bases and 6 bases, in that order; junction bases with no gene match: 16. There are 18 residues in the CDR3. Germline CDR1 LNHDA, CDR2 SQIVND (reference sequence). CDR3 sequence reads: CASSLRTSGAGPTNEQFF. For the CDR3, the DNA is TGTGCCAGTAGTCTCAGGACTAGCGGAGCAGGACCAACCAATGAGCAGTTCTTC.

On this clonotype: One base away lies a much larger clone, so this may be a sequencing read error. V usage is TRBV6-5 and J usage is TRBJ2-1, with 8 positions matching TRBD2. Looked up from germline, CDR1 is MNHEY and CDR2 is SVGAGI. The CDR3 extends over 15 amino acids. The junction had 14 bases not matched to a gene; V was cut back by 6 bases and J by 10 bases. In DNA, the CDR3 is TGTGCCAGCAGAACTTCAGCGGGAGTGCAGTACGAGCAGTTCTTC. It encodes CASRTSAGVQYEQFF.

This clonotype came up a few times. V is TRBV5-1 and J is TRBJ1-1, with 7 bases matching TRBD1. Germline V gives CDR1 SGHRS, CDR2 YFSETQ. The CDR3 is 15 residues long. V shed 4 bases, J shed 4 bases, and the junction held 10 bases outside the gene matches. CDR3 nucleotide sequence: TGCGCCAGCAGCGCCGGGACAGCGAGACTCACTGAAGCTTTCTTT. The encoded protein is CASSAGTARLTEAFF.

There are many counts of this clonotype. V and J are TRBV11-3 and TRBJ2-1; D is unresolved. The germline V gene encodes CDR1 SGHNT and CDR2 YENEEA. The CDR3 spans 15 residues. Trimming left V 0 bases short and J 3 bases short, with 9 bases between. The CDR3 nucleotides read TGTGCCAGCAGCTTAGATCCAGCAGGCTACAATGAGCAGTTCTTC. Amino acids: CASSLDPAGYNEQFF.

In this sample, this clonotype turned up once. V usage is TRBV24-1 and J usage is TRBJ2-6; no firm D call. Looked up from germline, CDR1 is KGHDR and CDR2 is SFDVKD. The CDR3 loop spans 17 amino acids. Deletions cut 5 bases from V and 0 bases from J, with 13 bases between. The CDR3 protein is CATSANGVNSGANVLTF. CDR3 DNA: TGTGCCACCAGTGCTAATGGCGTCAACTCTGGGGCCAACGTCCTGACTTTC.

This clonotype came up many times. The CDR3 is CASSEALRGHEQFF. CDR3 sequence (DNA): TGTGCCAGCAGTGAAGCGCTTCGGGGACATGAGCAGTTCTTC. The J gene is TRBJ2-1, the V gene TRBV2; D may match TRBD1 or TRBD2 (5 bases each). Germline CDR1 and CDR2: SNHLY and FYNNEI. V was shortened by 0 bases and J by 8 bases, with 11 bases between the two germline ends. The CDR3 is made up of 14 amino acids.

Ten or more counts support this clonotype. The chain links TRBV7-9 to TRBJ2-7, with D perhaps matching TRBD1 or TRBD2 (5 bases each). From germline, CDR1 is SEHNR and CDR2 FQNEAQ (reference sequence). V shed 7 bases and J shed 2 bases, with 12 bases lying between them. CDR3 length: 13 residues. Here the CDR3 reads CASTRGGAYEQYF. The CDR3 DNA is TGTGCCAGCACCCGTGGGGGAGCCTACGAGCAGTACTTC. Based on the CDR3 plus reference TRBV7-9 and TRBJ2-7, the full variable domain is DTGVSQNPRHKITKRGQNVTFRCDPISEHNRLYWYRQTLGQGPEFLTYFQNEAQLEKSRLLSDRFSAERPKGSFSTLEIQRTEQGDSAMYLCASTRGGAYEQYFGPGTRLTVT.

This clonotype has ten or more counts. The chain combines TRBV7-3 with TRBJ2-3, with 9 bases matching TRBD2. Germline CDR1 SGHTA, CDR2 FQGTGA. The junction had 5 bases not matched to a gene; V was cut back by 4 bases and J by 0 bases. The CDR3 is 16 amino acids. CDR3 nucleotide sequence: TGTGCCAGCAGCTACCTAGCGGGAACTAGCACAGATACGCAGTATTTT. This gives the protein CASSYLAGTSTDTQYF. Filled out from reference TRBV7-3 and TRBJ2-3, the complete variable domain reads GAGVSQTPSNKVTEKGKYVELRCDPISGHTALYWYRQSLGQGPEFLIYFQGTGAADDSGLPNDRFFAVRPEGSVSTLKIQRTERGDSAVYLCASSYLAGTSTDTQYFGPGTRLTVL.

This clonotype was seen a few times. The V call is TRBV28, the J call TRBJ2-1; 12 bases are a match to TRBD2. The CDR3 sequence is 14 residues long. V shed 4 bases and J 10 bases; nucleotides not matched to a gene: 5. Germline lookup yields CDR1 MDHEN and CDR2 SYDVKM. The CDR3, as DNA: TGTGCCAGCAGTTGGACTAGCGGGAACGAGGAGCAGTTCTTC. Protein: CASSWTSGNEEQFF.

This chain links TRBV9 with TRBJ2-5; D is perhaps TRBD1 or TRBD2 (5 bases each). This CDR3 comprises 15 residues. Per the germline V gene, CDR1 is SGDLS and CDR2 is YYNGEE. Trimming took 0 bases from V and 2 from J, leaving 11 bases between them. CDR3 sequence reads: CASSVAQGPQETQYF. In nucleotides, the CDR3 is TGTGCCAGCAGCGTAGCCCAGGGACCGCAAGAGACCCAGTACTTC.

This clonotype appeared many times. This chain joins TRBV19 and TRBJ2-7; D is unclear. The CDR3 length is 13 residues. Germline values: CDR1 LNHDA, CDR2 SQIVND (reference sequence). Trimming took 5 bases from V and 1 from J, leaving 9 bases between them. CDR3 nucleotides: TGTGCCAGTAGTCCTACTGGATCCTACGAGCAGTACTTC. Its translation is CASSPTGSYEQYF.

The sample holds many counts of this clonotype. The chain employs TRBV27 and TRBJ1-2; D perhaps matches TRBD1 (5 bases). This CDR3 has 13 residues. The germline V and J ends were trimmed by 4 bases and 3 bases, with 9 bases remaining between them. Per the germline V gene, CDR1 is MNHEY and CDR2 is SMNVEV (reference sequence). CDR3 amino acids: CASSSIRDYGYTF. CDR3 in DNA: TGTGCCAGCAGTTCCATCAGGGACTATGGCTACACCTTC.

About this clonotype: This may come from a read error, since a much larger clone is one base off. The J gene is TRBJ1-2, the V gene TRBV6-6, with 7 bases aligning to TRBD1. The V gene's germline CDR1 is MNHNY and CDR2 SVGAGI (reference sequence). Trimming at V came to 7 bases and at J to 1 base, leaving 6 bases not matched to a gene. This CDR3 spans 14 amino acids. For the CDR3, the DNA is TGTGCCAGCACAGGCAGGGGGAATAACTATGGCTACACCTTC. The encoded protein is CASTGRGNNYGYTF.

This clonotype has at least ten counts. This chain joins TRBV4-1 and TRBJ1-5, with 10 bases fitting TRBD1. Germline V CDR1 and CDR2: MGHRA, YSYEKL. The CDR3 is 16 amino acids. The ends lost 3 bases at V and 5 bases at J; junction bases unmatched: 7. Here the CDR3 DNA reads TGCGCCAGCAGCCACGCCGGGACAGGGGCACATCAGCCCCAGCATTTT. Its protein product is CASSHAGTGAHQPQHF.

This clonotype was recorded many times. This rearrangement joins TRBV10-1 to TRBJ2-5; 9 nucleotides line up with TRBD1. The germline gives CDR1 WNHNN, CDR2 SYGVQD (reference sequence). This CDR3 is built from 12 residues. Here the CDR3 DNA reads TGCACTGAACAGGGGGCGAAAGAGACCCAGTACTTC. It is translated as CTEQGAKETQYF.

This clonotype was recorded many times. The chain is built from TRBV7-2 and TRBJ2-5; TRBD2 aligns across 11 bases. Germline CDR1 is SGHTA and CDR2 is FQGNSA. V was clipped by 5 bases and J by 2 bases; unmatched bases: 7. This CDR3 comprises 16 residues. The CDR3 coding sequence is TGTGCCAGCAGCCCCCATAGCGGGAGGGGTCAAGAGACCCAGTACTTC. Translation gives CASSPHSGRGQETQYF.

CDR3 nucleotides: TGCAGTGCTTGGAACTCGGGACGGACAACTAGCACAGATACGCAGTATTTT. Protein sequence: CSAWNSGRTTSTDTQYF. The chain has TRBV20-1 and TRBJ2-3, with D perhaps TRBD1 or TRBD2 (5 bases each). The V gene's germline CDR1 is DFQATT and CDR2 SNEGSKA (reference sequence). CDR3 length equals 17 residues. V dropped 5 bases and J dropped 0 bases, with 21 bases sitting between them.

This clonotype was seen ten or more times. The CDR3 sequence is CASSGPGLAGDARETQYF. CDR3 bases: TGTGCCAGCAGTGGGCCGGGACTAGCGGGAGACGCAAGAGAGACCCAGTACTTC. The chain uses TRBV6-5 and TRBJ2-5, with TRBD2 matching over 14 bases. The CDR3 consists of 18 residues. Looked up from germline, CDR1 is MNHEY and CDR2 is SVGAGI. Trimming removed 5 bases from V and 4 bases from J; junction bases left unmatched: 12.

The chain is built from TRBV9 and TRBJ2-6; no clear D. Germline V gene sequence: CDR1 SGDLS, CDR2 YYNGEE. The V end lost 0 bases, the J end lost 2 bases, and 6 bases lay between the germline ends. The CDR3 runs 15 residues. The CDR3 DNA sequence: TGTGCCAGCAGCGTAGACCCCACTGGGGCCAACGTCCTGACTTTC. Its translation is CASSVDPTGANVLTF.